The 12 T cell receptor beta chains in this list originate from one sample, sequenced in a study of T-cell reconstitution after alpha-beta-depleted transplantation in children. Molecular barcoding with unique molecular identifiers was used for the TCRbeta library. TCRdb redid the calling of the PCR reads with MiXCR, one entry per CDR3 protein. The sample includes approximately 400,000 distinct CDR3 sequences, roughly a tenth of them seen just once. Specimen: PBMCs from the stem cell graft donor, collected from the stem cell graft. The receptors shown here come from a human donor who donated a stem cell graft to a child with acute myeloid leukemia.

This clonotype came up a few times. V gene TRBV5-6 combines with J gene TRBJ2-6; no reliable D call. Germline lookup yields CDR1 SGHDT and CDR2 YYEEEE. This CDR3 has 11 residues. V was trimmed by 2 bases and J by 14 bases, leaving 8 bases between them. CDR3 protein: CASSLTAILTF. The CDR3 DNA is TGTGCCAGCAGCTTAACGGCCATCCTGACTTTC. Supplemented by reference TRBV5-6 and TRBJ2-6, the full variable domain reads DAGVTQSPTHLIKTRGQQVTLRCSPKSGHDTVSWYQQALGQGPQFIFQYYEEEERQRGNFPDRFSGHQFPNYSSELNVNALLLGDSALYLCASSLTAILTFGAGSRLTVL.

This clonotype was seen a few times. The chain is built from TRBV29-1 and TRBJ1-2, with D tentatively TRBD1 (6 bases). Germline V gene sequence: CDR1 SQVTM, CDR2 ANQGSEA. Trimming left V 0 bases short and J 6 bases short, with 14 bases between. The CDR3 contains 14 residues. The CDR3 region has the DNA TGCAGCGTTGAAGAGCAGGGGAGATTTAATGGCTACACCTTC. It codes for CSVEEQGRFNGYTF.

This clonotype showed up just a few times. The rearrangement links TRBV6-4 to TRBJ2-3; maybe TRBD1 (5 bases). The CDR3 contains 14 residues. V lost 3 bases and J lost 2, with 9 bases in between. Germline V gives CDR1 MRHNA, CDR2 SNTAGT. Here the CDR3 reads CASSDGRDTDTQYF. In DNA, the CDR3 is TGTGCCAGCAGTGATGGCAGGGACACAGATACGCAGTATTTT.

This clonotype was picked up a small number of times. This chain uses TRBV7-2 with TRBJ1-6; TRBD1 matches at 8 bases. V lost 1 base to trimming and J lost 10 bases; unmatched junction nucleotides: 6. This CDR3 comprises 15 residues. Germline CDR1 is SGHTA and CDR2 is FQGNSA. CDR3 region: CASSLGQGTGSPLHF. The DNA of the CDR3 is TGTGCCAGCAGCTTAGGACAGGGGACGGGATCACCCCTCCACTTT. Full variable domain (outside the CDR3, taken from reference TRBV7-2 and TRBJ1-6): GAGVSQSPSNKVTEKGKDVELRCDPISGHTALYWYRQSLGQGLEFLIYFQGNSAPDKSGLPSDRFSAERTGGSVSTLTIQRTQQEDSAVYLCASSLGQGTGSPLHFGNGTRLTVT.

This chain joins TRBV20-1 and TRBJ2-3, with 12 positions matching TRBD2. CDR1 DFQATT and CDR2 SNEGSKA come from the germline V gene (reference sequence). CDR3 size: 16 residues. V lost 3 bases, J lost 3 bases, and 7 bases stayed unmatched. CDR3 in amino acids: CSASYLAGGSTDTQYF. The CDR3 coding sequence is TGCAGTGCTAGTTACCTAGCGGGAGGGAGTACAGATACGCAGTATTTT.

The sample holds one count of this clonotype. V usage is TRBV15 and J usage is TRBJ1-2; D uncertain. CDR1 is LNHNV, CDR2 YYDKDF, per germline (reference sequence). V was cut by 0 bases and J by 6 bases, with 11 bases left in between. The CDR3 totals 14 residues. CDR3 nucleotides: TGTGCCACCAGCAGAGATCGAGGTGGCGATGGCTACACCTTC. As protein: CATSRDRGGDGYTF.

The sample holds a few counts of this clonotype. J is TRBJ1-1 and V is TRBV20-1; D gene unclear. Germline V gene data show CDR1 as DFQATT and CDR2 as SNEGSKA (reference sequence). V was pared by 6 bases and J by 0 bases, with 14 bases between. The CDR3 sequence is 14 residues long. For the CDR3, the DNA is TGCAGTGCCGGAAAACAGCCCCTGAACACTGAAGCTTTCTTT. It translates to CSAGKQPLNTEAFF.

This clonotype was seen a few times. J is TRBJ2-7 and V is TRBV27, with TRBD1 identical over 9 bases. Germline CDR1 and CDR2: MNHEY and SMNVEV (reference sequence). CDR3 length: 12 amino acids. The J segment lost 7 bases and the V segment lost 9 bases, leaving 7 bases of the junction unmatched. This CDR3 reads CARRTGVMEQYV. CDR3 coding DNA: TGTGCCAGACGGACAGGGGTGATGGAGCAGTACGTC.

The chain carries TRBV7-9 and TRBJ2-7; 10 bases align to TRBD1. The CDR3 consists of 15 residues. Looked up from germline, CDR1 is SEHNR and CDR2 is FQNEAQ (reference sequence). Trimming removed 5 bases from V and 3 bases from J; junction bases left unmatched: 7. Written as DNA, the CDR3 is TGTGCCAGCAGCGAACGACAGGGGGCTGGCTACGAGCAGTACTTC. Translation: CASSERQGAGYEQYF.

The V gene is TRBV27, the J gene TRBJ2-2, with 9 bases fitting TRBD2. The J segment lost 6 bases and the V segment lost 7 bases, leaving 6 bases of the junction unmatched. Germline lookup yields CDR1 MNHEY and CDR2 SMNVEV (reference sequence). The CDR3 consists of 14 residues. Here the CDR3 reads CASTPAGGPGELFF. The CDR3 DNA follows: TGTGCCAGCACCCCAGCGGGAGGCCCCGGGGAGCTGTTTTTT.

A few counts support this clonotype. This sequence joins TRBV29-1 and TRBJ2-7; D not certain. The CDR3 has 14 amino acids. Looked up from germline, CDR1 is SQVTM and CDR2 is ANQGSEA. V lost 5 bases and J 0 bases, leaving 14 bases between the germline ends. The CDR3 region has the DNA TGCAGCGTTAAGACCCGAATAAGCTCCTACGAGCAGTACTTC. Protein product: CSVKTRISSYEQYF.

The chain is built from TRBV20-1 and TRBJ2-1; 7 bases map to TRBD2. Trimming at V came to 0 bases and at J to 7 bases, leaving 9 bases not matched to a gene. The germline CDR1 and CDR2 sequences are DFQATT and SNEGSKA (reference sequence). The CDR3 extends over 15 amino acids. CDR3 in amino acids: CSARDVAGESNEQFF. The CDR3 DNA reads as TGCAGTGCTAGAGATGTCGCGGGGGAGTCGAATGAGCAGTTCTTC.